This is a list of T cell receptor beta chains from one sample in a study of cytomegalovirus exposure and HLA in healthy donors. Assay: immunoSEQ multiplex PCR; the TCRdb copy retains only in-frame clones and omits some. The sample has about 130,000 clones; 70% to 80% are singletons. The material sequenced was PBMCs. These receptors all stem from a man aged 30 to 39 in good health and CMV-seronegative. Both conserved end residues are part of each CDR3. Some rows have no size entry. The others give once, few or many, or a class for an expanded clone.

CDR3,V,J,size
CAISEPLAAKETQYF,TRBV10-3,TRBJ2-5,-
CASSISSGNTGELFF,TRBV19,TRBJ2-2,once
CASSPPATTGELFF,TRBV18,TRBJ2-2,-
CSAQEGGEEKLFF,TRBV29-1,TRBJ1-4,-
CASSPSGTGSTDTQYF,TRBV18,TRBJ2-3,-
CASSVELDTGELFF,TRBV9,TRBJ2-2,-
CASSQAPPLAGGFEQYF,TRBV4-1,TRBJ2-7,-
CASSITAGAGKDIQYF,TRBV19,TRBJ2-4,once
CASSRSLQQGGGYGYTF,TRBV11-2,TRBJ1-2,-
CASKDSLGTEAFF,TRBV6-1,TRBJ1-1,-
CASSIIRGQETQYF,TRBV19,TRBJ2-5,-
CASSLRPNYKNTEAFF,TRBV7-8,TRBJ1-1,-
CASSQIGDGEQYF,TRBV4-2,-,-
CASSLGLAGGNEQFF,TRBV27,TRBJ2-1,-
CASSSPVRGGQPQHF,TRBV28,TRBJ1-5,-
CASSEKAGGGDEQFF,TRBV2,TRBJ2-1,-
CASSQAYRVGGTDTQYF,TRBV4-1,TRBJ2-3,-
CASSWMTSGKGTDTQYF,TRBV27,TRBJ2-3,-
CASSLYLSREGADTQYF,TRBV5-6,TRBJ2-3,-
CASSLPSAFF,TRBV5-6,TRBJ1-1,-
CATSPSSYNEQFF,TRBV15,TRBJ2-1,-
CASSQDLPGRVAGGTYEQYF,TRBV14,TRBJ2-7,once
CASSQDSGTGNEKLFF,TRBV4-2,TRBJ1-4,-
CASLGSSGRENIQYF,TRBV28,TRBJ2-4,-
CASSGDTRPYEQYF,TRBV18,-,-
CASSPKGVGYGYTF,TRBV27,TRBJ1-2,-
CASSFGGASPGEQYF,TRBV27,TRBJ2-7,once
CSAAGDENTGELFF,TRBV29-1,TRBJ2-2,-
CASSQDTLAGEETQYF,TRBV4-2,TRBJ2-5,-
CASSTGQGYEQYF,TRBV7-3,TRBJ2-7,-